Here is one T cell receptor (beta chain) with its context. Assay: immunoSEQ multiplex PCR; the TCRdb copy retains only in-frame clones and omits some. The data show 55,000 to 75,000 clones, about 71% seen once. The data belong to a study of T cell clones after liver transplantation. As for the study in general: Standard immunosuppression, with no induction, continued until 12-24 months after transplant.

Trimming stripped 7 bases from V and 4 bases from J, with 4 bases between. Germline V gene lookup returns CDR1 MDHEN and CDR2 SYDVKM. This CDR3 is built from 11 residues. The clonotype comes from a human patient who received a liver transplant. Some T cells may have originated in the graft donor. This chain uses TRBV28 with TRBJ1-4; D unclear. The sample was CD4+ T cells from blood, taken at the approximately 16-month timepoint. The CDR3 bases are TGTGCCAGCACCTTTAATGAAAAACTGTTTTTT. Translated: CASTFNEKLFF.